A single sample is the source of the 27 T cell receptor beta chains below, sequenced in a study of beta chain features in type 1 diabetes. No antigen has been identified for these receptors. Isolated RNA was reverse transcribed in full, so expressed TCRB transcripts were sequenced. This table comes from immunoSEQ multiplex PCR, and its TCRdb copy is limited to in-frame clones, with some not included. The sample has roughly 150,000 clones, 6% to 9% seen once; the top ten hold under 0.6%. Study-wide findings and caveats: All four CD4+ subsets of Type 1 diabetes patients contained TCRB CDR3s that were moderately but significantly shorter.

Input material: central memory CD4+ T cells from blood. These receptors were collected from a man younger than 35 with type 1 diabetes.

The rearrangement joins TRBV13 to TRBJ2-7; 11 nucleotides match TRBD2. CDR1 and CDR2 (germline): PRHDT, FYEKMQ (reference sequence). The CDR3 has 16 residues. The V gene end was trimmed by 5 bases and the J gene end by 7 bases; junction bases not matched to a gene: 13. CDR3 DNA: TGTGCCAGCAGCCCCAGCGGTAGCGGGGGGGCAAAAGAGCAGTACTTC. Translating it yields CASSPSGSGGAKEQYF.

This clone was seen more than once but under ten times. The chain couples TRBV6-5 to TRBJ1-1; the match to TRBD1 covers 7 bases. The CDR3 sequence is 15 residues long. V gave up 0 bases and J gave up 3 bases; unmatched junction bases: 4. Germline CDR1 is MNHEY and CDR2 is SVGAGI. CDR3 amino acids: CASSYSTGLYTEAFF. The CDR3, as DNA: TGTGCCAGCAGTTACTCGACAGGGCTCTACACTGAAGCTTTCTTT.

The gene calls are TRBV21-1 and TRBJ2-7; TRBD1, the table's D call, was not compared with the DNA. TRBV21-1 is a pseudogene. CDR3 length equals 16 residues. DNA for the CDR3: TGTGCCAGCAGCAAGTCAAAGGAGGGGACAGAAAACGAGCAGTACTTC. Protein: CASSKSKEGTENEQYF.

V gene TRBV9 combines with J gene TRBJ2-7; possible D gene TRBD2, 5 bases. With 0 bases removed from V and 7 bases from J, the gap between germline ends came to 11 bases. Per germline, CDR1 SGDLS and CDR2 YYNGEE. The CDR3 totals 13 residues. CDR3 sequence: CASSVDIAQEQYF. The CDR3 DNA is TGTGCCAGCAGCGTAGATATAGCGCAAGAGCAGTACTTC.

The rearrangement uses TRBV7-6 and TRBJ1-1; D is ambiguous. The V gene lost 7 bases and the J gene lost 5 bases, with 20 bases spanning the gap. Germline V gene data show CDR1 as SGHVS and CDR2 as FNYEAQ. The CDR3 loop spans 15 amino acids. CDR3: CASTDNSQGRTEAFF. CDR3 coding DNA: TGTGCCAGCACCGATAACAGCCAAGGGAGGACTGAAGCTTTCTTT.

The chain carries TRBV19 and TRBJ2-3; TRBD1 matches at 8 bases. Unmatched junction bases numbered 8, after V lost 4 bases and J lost 5 bases. The CDR3 extends over 15 amino acids. CDR1 is LNHDA, CDR2 SQIVND, per germline (reference sequence). CDR3 sequence: CASSREPGQGDTQYF. The CDR3 DNA sequence: TGTGCCAGTAGTAGGGAACCAGGACAGGGAGATACGCAGTATTTT.

This clone showed up many times. CDR3 coding DNA: TGTGCCAGCAGCAACAGGGGGTTTAAAGCTTTCTTT. This gives the protein CASSNRGFKAFF. The V call is TRBV28, the J call TRBJ1-1; TRBD1 aligns across 8 bases. This CDR3 contains 12 residues. CDR1 MDHEN and CDR2 SYDVKM come from the germline V gene. The V and J ends lost 6 bases and 9 bases, in that order; junction bases with no gene match: 6. Full variable domain (missing parts from reference TRBV28 and TRBJ1-1): DVKVTQSSRYLVKRTGEKVFLECVQDMDHENMFWYRQDPGLGLRLIYFSYDVKMKEKGDIPEGYSVSREKKERFSLILESASTNQTSMYLCASSNRGFKAFFGQGTRLTVV.

The chain carries TRBV29-1 and TRBJ2-7; a possible D gene is TRBD1 (5 bases). Germline V gene lookup returns CDR1 SQVTM and CDR2 ANQGSEA. The CDR3 is 13 residues long. Between the trimmed V and J ends, which lost 6 bases and 0 bases, there was a span of 12 bases. This chain's CDR3 is CSVRAPLSYEQYF. CDR3 bases: TGCAGCGTCAGGGCGCCGCTCTCCTACGAGCAGTACTTC.

This clone appeared a few times. CDR3 coding DNA: TGTGCCAGCAGCTTTGAGACAGGGTTTAGAGAGACCCAGTACTTC. Translating it yields CASSFETGFRETQYF. This sequence joins TRBV7-8 and TRBJ2-5; TRBD1 matches 7 bases. Trimming took 3 bases from V and 4 from J; bases not matched to a gene: 8. The CDR3 spans 15 residues. CDR1 and CDR2 from the germline V gene are SGHVS and FQNEAQ.

This clone showed up just a few times. V gene TRBV19 combines with J gene TRBJ2-1; 8 bases map to TRBD1. Germline CDR1 and CDR2: LNHDA and SQIVND (reference sequence). V shed 10 bases, J shed 2 bases, and the junction held 4 bases outside the gene matches. The CDR3 has 13 residues. CDR3 DNA: TGTGCCACAACGGGACAGGCCTACAATGAGCAGTTCTTC. Translated: CATTGQAYNEQFF.

This clone was counted a few times. This chain links TRBV7-8 with TRBJ1-2, with D perhaps TRBD1 (6 bases). Germline CDR1 reads SGHVS; CDR2 reads FQNEAQ. The CDR3 is made up of 16 amino acids. V gave up 5 bases and J gave up 8 bases, with 24 bases separating them. Here the CDR3 reads CASSGIPGRGGHGYTF. The CDR3 nucleotides read TGTGCCAGCAGCGGGATTCCTGGGCGAGGGGGTCACGGCTACACCTTC.

This clone was found a few times. The gene calls are TRBV9 and TRBJ2-5, with TRBD2 identical over 9 bases. The CDR3 loop spans 16 amino acids. With V trimmed by 0 bases and J by 4 bases, 7 bases remained unmatched. Germline assignment: CDR1 SGDLS and CDR2 YYNGEE. The CDR3 DNA is TGTGCCAGCAGCGTAGGAATGACTAGCGGAGGAGAGACCCAGTACTTC. This encodes CASSVGMTSGGETQYF. Together with reference TRBV9 and TRBJ2-5, the CDR3 gives the full variable domain: DSGVTQTPKHLITATGQRVTLRCSPRSGDLSVYWYQQSLDQGLQFLIQYYNGEERAKGNILERFSAQQFPDLHSELNLSSLELGDSALYFCASSVGMTSGGETQYFGPGTRLLVL.

This clone appeared a few times. The DNA of the CDR3 is TGTGCCAGCAGTGATAGGAGGGTAGATAATTCACCCCTCCACTTT. It translates to CASSDRRVDNSPLHF. This chain uses TRBV2 with TRBJ1-6; D remains ambiguous. The germline V and J ends were trimmed by 3 bases and 5 bases, with 11 bases remaining between them. CDR3 size: 15 residues. Looked up from germline, CDR1 is SNHLY and CDR2 is FYNNEI. Supplemented by reference TRBV2 and TRBJ1-6, the full variable domain reads EPEVTQTPSHQVTQMGQEVILRCVPISNHLYFYWYRQILGQKVEFLVSFYNNEISEKSEIFDDQFSVERPDGSNFTLKIRSTKLEDSAMYFCASSDRRVDNSPLHFGNGTRLTVT.

This clone was recorded a few times. The J gene is TRBJ2-7, the V gene TRBV29-1; maybe TRBD1 (5 bases). Germline CDR1 and CDR2: SQVTM and ANQGSEA. The CDR3 runs to 12 residues. Trimming shortened V by 4 bases and J by 0 bases, and 7 bases separated the two germline ends. CDR3 DNA: TGCAGCGTTGTGACAGACTCCTACGAGCAGTACTTC. Its protein is CSVVTDSYEQYF.

This chain uses TRBV30 with TRBJ2-7; the match to TRBD1 covers 7 bases. The CDR3 covers 15 residues. Germline V gene sequence: CDR1 GTSNPN, CDR2 SVGIG (reference sequence). V was pared by 3 bases and J by 2 bases, with 10 bases of the junction left unmatched. CDR3 nucleotide sequence: TGTGCCTGGAGGCGATGGACAGGACCCACCTACGAGCAGTACTTC. Protein product: CAWRRWTGPTYEQYF.

There are a few counts of this clone. The rearrangement links TRBV12-5 to TRBJ2-5; D not certain. From germline, CDR1 is LGHNT and CDR2 FRNRAP. Trimming removed 0 bases at V and 3 bases at J, with 2 bases between. This CDR3 has 12 amino acids. CDR3 sequence (DNA): TGTGCTAGTGGTTTGGTCGAAGAGACCCAGTACTTC. Its translation is CASGLVEETQYF.

This clone turned up a few times. J is TRBJ1-2 and V is TRBV4-3; weak D call: TRBD1 (6 bases). The CDR3 is 17 amino acids. Germline CDR1 reads LGHNA; CDR2 reads YSLEER. Trimming removed 0 bases from V and 3 bases from J, with 17 bases in between. The CDR3 here is CASSQEGLGGAYYGYTF. DNA for the CDR3: TGCGCCAGCAGCCAAGAAGGGTTGGGGGGGGCGTACTATGGCTACACCTTC.

This clone was picked up a small number of times. V is TRBV30 and J is TRBJ1-6, with D uncertain. The germline gives CDR1 GTSNPN, CDR2 SVGIG (reference sequence). V gave up 4 bases and J gave up 0 bases, with 13 bases separating them. This CDR3 is 16 amino acids long. CDR3 loop: CAWNPGESSYNSPLHF. For the CDR3, the DNA is TGTGCCTGGAATCCCGGGGAGAGCTCCTATAATTCACCCCTCCACTTT.

This clone appeared a few times. The V gene is TRBV9, the J gene TRBJ1-3; D perhaps matches TRBD1 (6 bases). The CDR3 length is 17 residues. The germline V and J ends were trimmed by 4 bases and 2 bases, with 19 bases remaining between them. From germline, CDR1 is SGDLS and CDR2 YYNGEE. This CDR3 is CASSLTLEAGAGNTIYF. CDR3 in DNA: TGTGCCAGCAGCTTGACTTTAGAGGCAGGGGCTGGAAACACCATATATTTT.

CDR3 nucleotide sequence: TGCGCCAGCAGCCAAGCCCCCGGAGGTGACTATGGCTACACCTTC. Translated: CASSQAPGGDYGYTF. This chain uses TRBV4-3 with TRBJ1-2, with D hard to call. V lost 1 base and J lost 3, with 12 bases in between. CDR1 and CDR2 (germline): LGHNA, YSLEER. This CDR3 region has 15 residues.

This clone was detected a few times. This sequence joins TRBV30 and TRBJ1-4, with 7 bases matching TRBD1. In germline, CDR1 is GTSNPN, CDR2 SVGIG (reference sequence). Losses at the gene ends were 6 bases for V and 2 bases for J; bases not matched to a gene: 15. There are 17 residues in the CDR3. The CDR3 nucleotides are TGTGCCTGCCGCCTTAGACAGGGAGCCCCGACTAATGAAAAACTGTTTTTT. It encodes CACRLRQGAPTNEKLFF.

The table lists this clone with a few counts. The sample contains more than one DNA sequence encoding this CDR3. V and J are TRBV29-1 and TRBJ1-4; a weak D match, TRBD1 (5 bases). Per germline, CDR1 SQVTM and CDR2 ANQGSEA. The CDR3 is 13 amino acids. Trimming shortened V by 4 bases and J by 0 bases, and 6 bases separated the two germline ends. The CDR3 sequence is CSVGGATNEKLFF. CDR3 DNA: TGCAGCGTTGGGGGGGCAACTAATGAAAAACTGTTTTTT.

The V call is TRBV5-1, the J call TRBJ2-1; 10 positions agree with TRBD2. Per the germline V gene, CDR1 is SGHRS and CDR2 is YFSETQ. With V trimmed by 0 bases and J by 9 bases, 6 bases remained unmatched. This CDR3 has 15 residues. The CDR3 DNA is TGCGCCAGCAGCTTGGTTGCTAGCGGGAGTCCTGAGCAGTTCTTC. Its translation is CASSLVASGSPEQFF.

The chain couples TRBV4-3 to TRBJ1-4, with D possibly TRBD1 on 5 matching bases. The V end lost 0 bases, the J end lost 5 bases, and 13 bases lay between the germline ends. The CDR3 is made up of 16 amino acids. Germline CDR1 LGHNA, CDR2 YSLEER. CDR3 region: CASSQDNRGENEKLFF. The DNA for the CDR3 is TGCGCCAGCAGCCAAGATAACCGGGGGGAGAATGAAAAACTGTTTTTT.

In its sample, this clone was seen a few times. J is TRBJ2-5 and V is TRBV29-1, with D tentatively TRBD2 (6 bases). Trimming stripped 3 bases from V and 4 bases from J, with 24 bases between. The CDR3 spans 17 residues. The germline V gene has CDR1 SQVTM and CDR2 ANQGSEA. CDR3 DNA: TGCAGCGTTGATTTCGGACTGGGCAGGGAGGTTTCAGAGACCCAGTACTTC. This codes for CSVDFGLGREVSETQYF.

This clone was picked up a small number of times. The chain is built from TRBV7-9 and TRBJ1-6, with TRBD1 matching over 11 bases. J lost 6 bases, V lost 1 base, and 2 bases had no gene match. This CDR3 is 16 amino acids long. The germline V gene encodes CDR1 SEHNR and CDR2 FQNEAQ (reference sequence). CDR3 nucleotides: TGTGCCAGCAGCTTAGAGGGGACAGGGGGTAATTCACCCCTCCACTTT. The encoded protein is CASSLEGTGGNSPLHF.

The chain is built from TRBV19 and TRBJ2-1; 10 positions match TRBD2. The CDR3 spans 16 residues. The germline CDR1 and CDR2 sequences are LNHDA and SQIVND (reference sequence). V dropped 5 bases and J dropped 5; count of bases not matched to a gene: 9. The CDR3 is CASSEPLAGGNNEQFF. The DNA of the CDR3 is TGTGCCAGTAGTGAACCCTTAGCGGGAGGCAACAATGAGCAGTTCTTC.